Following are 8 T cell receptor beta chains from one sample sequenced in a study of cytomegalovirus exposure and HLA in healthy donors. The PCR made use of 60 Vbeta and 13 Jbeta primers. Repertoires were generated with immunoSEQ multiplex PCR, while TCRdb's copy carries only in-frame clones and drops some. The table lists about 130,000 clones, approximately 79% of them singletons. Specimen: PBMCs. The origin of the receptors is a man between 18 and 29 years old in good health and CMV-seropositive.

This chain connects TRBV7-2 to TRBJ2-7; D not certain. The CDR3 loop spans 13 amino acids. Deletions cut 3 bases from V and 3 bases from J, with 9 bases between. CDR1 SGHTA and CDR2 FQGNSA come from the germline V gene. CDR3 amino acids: CASSFGRSYEQYF. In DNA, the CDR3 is TGTGCCAGCAGCTTTGGGCGTAGCTACGAGCAGTACTTC.

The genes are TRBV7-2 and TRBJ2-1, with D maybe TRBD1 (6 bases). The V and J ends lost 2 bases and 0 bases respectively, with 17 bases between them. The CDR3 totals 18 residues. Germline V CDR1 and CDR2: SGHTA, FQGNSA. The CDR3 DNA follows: TGTGCCAGCAGCTTAAAGGGGGAGCACCACGGCTCCTACAATGAGCAGTTCTTC. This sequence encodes CASSLKGEHHGSYNEQFF.

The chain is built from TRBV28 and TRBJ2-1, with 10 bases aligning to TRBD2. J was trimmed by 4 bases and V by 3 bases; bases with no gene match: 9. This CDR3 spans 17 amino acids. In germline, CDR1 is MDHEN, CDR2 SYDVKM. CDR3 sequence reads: CASSFLSSGGAYNEQFF. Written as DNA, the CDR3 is TGTGCCAGCAGTTTCCTTTCCAGCGGGGGGGCTTACAATGAGCAGTTCTTC.

This CDR3 is CASSRTGGYGYTF. The CDR3 bases are TGTGCCAGCAGCCGAACAGGGGGGTATGGCTACACCTTC. The rearrangement joins TRBV7-2 to TRBJ1-2; TRBD1 matches at 8 bases. The CDR3 has 13 residues. CDR1 SGHTA and CDR2 FQGNSA come from the germline V gene. J lost 5 bases, V lost 5 bases, and 4 bases had no gene match.

The CDR3 spells CASSQGGRAYGYTF. For the CDR3, the DNA is TGTGCCAGCAGTCAGGGGGGCAGGGCTTATGGCTACACCTTC. The chain is built from TRBV28 and TRBJ1-2, with 7 bases aligning to TRBD1. The CDR3 sequence is 14 residues long. V gave up 5 bases and J gave up 5 bases; unmatched junction bases: 8. Germline loops: CDR1 MDHEN, CDR2 SYDVKM.

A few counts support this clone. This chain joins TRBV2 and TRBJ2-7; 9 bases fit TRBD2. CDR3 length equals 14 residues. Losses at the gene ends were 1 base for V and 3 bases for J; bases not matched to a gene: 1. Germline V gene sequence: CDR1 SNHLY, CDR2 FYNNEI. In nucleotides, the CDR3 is TGTGCCAGCAGTGAAGGGCGGGGGGGCTACGAGCAGTACTTC. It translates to CASSEGRGGYEQYF.

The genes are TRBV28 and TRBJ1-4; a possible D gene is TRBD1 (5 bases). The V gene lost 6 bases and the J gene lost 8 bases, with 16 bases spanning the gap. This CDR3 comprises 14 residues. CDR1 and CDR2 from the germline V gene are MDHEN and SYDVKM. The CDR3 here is CASSLQDPGEKLFF. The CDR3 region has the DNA TGTGCCAGCAGCCTACAGGACCCCGGGGAAAAACTGTTTTTT.

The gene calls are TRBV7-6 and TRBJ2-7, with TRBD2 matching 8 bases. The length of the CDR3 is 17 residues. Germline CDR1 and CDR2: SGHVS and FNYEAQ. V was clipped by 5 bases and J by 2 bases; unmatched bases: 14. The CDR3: CASSPQAGGSLTYEQYF. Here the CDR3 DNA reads TGTGCCAGCAGCCCACAGGCGGGAGGAAGCCTAACCTACGAGCAGTACTTC.